This T cell receptor beta chain was captured in a study of blood T cell repertoires in COVID-19. Study-wide context: Donors in the United States, Italy and Spain gave samples during acute or convalescent COVID-19. PBMCs, B-cell-depleted T cells, or T cells provided the cDNA or gDNA that made up the material.

Per the original methods: How many nucleated cells were present was estimated from reference gene primer amplification. The data were produced by immunoSEQ multiplex PCR, yet TCRdb's version contains in-frame clones alone and is incomplete. V and J calls and clone size come straight from that table; D and trimming were deduced from the DNA. The top ten hold roughly 7.9% of the sample, which has some 110,000 clones, 82% seen once. The count of this clone is one. Germline CDR1 is SQVTM and CDR2 is ANQGSEA. Trimming took 4 bases from V and 0 from J; bases not matched to a gene: 6. The CDR3 extends over 14 amino acids.

The clonotype originates from a man aged 65 to 85 with acute or convalescent COVID-19. The chain joins TRBV29-1 to TRBJ2-7, with 7 bases lining up with TRBD1. The sequencing sample was made of peripheral blood. CDR3 nucleotides: TGCAGCGTTGCCGGGACAGAGAGCTCCTACGAGCAGTACTTC. Translating gives CSVAGTESSYEQYF.